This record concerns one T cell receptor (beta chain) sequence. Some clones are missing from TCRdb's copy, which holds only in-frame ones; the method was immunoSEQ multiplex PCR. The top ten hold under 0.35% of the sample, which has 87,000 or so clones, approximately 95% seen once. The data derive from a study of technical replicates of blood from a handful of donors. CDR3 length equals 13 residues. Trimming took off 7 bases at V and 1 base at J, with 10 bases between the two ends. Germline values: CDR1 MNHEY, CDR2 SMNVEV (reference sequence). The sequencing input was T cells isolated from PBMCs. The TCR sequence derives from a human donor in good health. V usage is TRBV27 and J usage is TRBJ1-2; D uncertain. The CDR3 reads CASTGVGNYGYTF. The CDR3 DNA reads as TGTGCCAGCACCGGGGTCGGTAACTATGGCTACACCTTC.